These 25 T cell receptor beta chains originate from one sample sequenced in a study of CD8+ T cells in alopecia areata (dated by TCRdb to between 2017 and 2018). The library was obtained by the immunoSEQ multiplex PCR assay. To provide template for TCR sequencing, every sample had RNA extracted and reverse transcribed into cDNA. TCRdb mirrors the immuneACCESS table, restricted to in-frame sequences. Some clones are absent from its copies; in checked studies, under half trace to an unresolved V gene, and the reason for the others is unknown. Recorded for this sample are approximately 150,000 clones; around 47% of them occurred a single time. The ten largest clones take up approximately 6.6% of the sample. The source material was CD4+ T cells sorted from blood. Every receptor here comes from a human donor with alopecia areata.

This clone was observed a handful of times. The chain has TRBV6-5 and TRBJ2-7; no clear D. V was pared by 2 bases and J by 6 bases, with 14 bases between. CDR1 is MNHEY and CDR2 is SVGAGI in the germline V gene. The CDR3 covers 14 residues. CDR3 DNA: TGTGCCAGCAGTTACCCCACCCCCCGTCTCGAGCAGTACTTC. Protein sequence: CASSYPTPRLEQYF.

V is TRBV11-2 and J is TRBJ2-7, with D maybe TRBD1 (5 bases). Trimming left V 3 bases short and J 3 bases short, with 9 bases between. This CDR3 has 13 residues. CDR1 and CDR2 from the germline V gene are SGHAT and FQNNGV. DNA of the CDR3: TGTGCCAGCAGCTTTGTACAGGACTACGAGCAGTACTTC. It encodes CASSFVQDYEQYF.

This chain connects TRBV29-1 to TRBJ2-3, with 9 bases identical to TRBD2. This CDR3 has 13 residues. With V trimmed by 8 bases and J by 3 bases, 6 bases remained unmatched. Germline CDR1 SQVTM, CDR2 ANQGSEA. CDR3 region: CSLSGRLTDTQYF. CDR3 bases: TGCAGCCTAAGCGGGAGGCTTACAGATACGCAGTATTTT.

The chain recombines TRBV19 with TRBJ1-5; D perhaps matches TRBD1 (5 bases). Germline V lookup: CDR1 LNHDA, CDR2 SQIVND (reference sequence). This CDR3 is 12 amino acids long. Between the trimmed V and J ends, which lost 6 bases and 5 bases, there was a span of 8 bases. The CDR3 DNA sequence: TGTGCCAGTAGAGGGGTTGATCAGCCCCAGCATTTT. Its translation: CASRGVDQPQHF.

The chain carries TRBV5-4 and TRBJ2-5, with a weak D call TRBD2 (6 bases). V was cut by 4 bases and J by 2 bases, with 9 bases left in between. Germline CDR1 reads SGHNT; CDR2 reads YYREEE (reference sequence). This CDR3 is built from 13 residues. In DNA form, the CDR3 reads TGTGCCAGCAGCCTCGGGACTCAAGAGACCCAGTACTTC. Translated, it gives CASSLGTQETQYF. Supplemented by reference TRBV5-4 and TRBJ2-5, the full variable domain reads ETGVTQSPTHLIKTRGQQVTLRCSSQSGHNTVSWYQQALGQGPQFIFQYYREEENGRGNFPPRFSGLQFPNYSSELNVNALELDDSALYLCASSLGTQETQYFGPGTRLLVL.

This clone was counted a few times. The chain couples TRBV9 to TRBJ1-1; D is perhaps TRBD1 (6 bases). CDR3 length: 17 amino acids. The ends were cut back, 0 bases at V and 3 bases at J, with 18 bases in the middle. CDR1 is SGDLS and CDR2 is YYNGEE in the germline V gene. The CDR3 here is CASSVGGNPKGDTEAFF. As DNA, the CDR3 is TGTGCCAGCAGCGTAGGGGGGAATCCGAAGGGGGACACTGAAGCTTTCTTT.

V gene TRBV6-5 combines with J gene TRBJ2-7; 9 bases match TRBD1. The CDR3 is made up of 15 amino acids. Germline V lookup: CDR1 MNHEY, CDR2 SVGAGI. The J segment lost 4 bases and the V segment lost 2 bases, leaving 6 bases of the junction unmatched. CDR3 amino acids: CASSYHPTGGYEQYF. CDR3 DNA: TGTGCCAGCAGTTACCATCCGACAGGGGGTTACGAGCAGTACTTC.

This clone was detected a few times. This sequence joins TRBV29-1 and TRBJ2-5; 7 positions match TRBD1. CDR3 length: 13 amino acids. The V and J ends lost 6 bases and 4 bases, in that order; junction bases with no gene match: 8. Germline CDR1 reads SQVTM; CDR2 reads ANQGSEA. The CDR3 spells CSVTNRGAETQYF. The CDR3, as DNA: TGCAGCGTGACGAACAGGGGTGCAGAGACCCAGTACTTC.

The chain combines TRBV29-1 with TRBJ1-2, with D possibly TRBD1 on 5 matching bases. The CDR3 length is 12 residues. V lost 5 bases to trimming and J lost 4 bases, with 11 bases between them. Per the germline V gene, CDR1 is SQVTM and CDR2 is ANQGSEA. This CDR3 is CSVTSGPYGYTF. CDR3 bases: TGCAGCGTTACCTCAGGGCCCTATGGCTACACCTTC. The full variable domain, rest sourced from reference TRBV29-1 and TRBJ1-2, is SAVISQKPSRDICQRGTSLTIQCQVDSQVTMMFWYRQQPGQSLTLIATANQGSEATYESGFVIDKFPISRPNLTFSTLTVSNMSPEDSSIYLCSVTSGPYGYTFGSGTRLTVV.

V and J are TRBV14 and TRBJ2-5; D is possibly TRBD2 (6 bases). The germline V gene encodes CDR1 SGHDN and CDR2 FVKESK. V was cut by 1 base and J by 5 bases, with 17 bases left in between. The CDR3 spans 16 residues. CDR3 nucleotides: TGTGCCAGCAGCCAAGGACGTGGCGGGAATTCCGAGACCCAGTACTTC. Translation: CASSQGRGGNSETQYF.

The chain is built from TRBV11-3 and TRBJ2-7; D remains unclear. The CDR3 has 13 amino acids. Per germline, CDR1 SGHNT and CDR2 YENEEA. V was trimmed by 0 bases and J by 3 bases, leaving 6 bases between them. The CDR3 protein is CASSLEPNYEQYF. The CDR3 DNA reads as TGTGCCAGCAGCTTAGAACCAAACTACGAGCAGTACTTC.

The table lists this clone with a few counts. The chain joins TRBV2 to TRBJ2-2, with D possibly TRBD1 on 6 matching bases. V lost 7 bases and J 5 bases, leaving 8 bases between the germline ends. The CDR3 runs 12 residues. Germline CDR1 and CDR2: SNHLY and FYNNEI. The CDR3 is CASKGGTGELFF. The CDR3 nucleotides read TGTGCCAGCAAAGGGGGTACCGGGGAGCTGTTTTTT.

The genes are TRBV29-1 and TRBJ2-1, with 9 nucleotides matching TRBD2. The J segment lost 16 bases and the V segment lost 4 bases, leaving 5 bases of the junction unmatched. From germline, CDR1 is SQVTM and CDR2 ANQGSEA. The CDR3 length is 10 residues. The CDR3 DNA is TGCAGCGTTGGGACTAGCGACGTATTCTTC. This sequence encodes CSVGTSDVFF.

This CDR3 reads CASSAPGTGGMETQYF. The CDR3 DNA follows: TGTGCCAGCAGCGCCCCGGGGACAGGGGGGATGGAGACCCAGTACTTC. The chain uses TRBV9 and TRBJ2-5; 11 nucleotides match TRBD1. Germline CDR1 SGDLS, CDR2 YYNGEE. With 3 bases clipped from V and 5 bases from J, the junction kept 9 bases outside the gene matches. CDR3 length: 16 amino acids. Supplemented by reference TRBV9 and TRBJ2-5, the full variable domain reads DSGVTQTPKHLITATGQRVTLRCSPRSGDLSVYWYQQSLDQGLQFLIQYYNGEERAKGNILERFSAQQFPDLHSELNLSSLELGDSALYFCASSAPGTGGMETQYFGPGTRLLVL.

The CDR3 bases are TGTGCCAGCCCCGGGACTAGCGGGACGGAGACCCAGTACTTC. This encodes CASPGTSGTETQYF. V gene TRBV2 combines with J gene TRBJ2-5, with 13 bases fitting TRBD2. The V gene end was trimmed by 8 bases and the J gene end by 5 bases; junction bases not matched to a gene: 5. This CDR3 comprises 14 residues. Germline CDR1 and CDR2: SNHLY and FYNNEI.

CDR3: CSVVPLNYGYTF. As DNA, the CDR3 is TGCAGCGTCGTACCGCTTAACTATGGCTACACCTTC. J is TRBJ1-2 and V is TRBV29-1; D uncertain. Trimming left V 6 bases short and J 1 base short, with 9 bases between. CDR1 SQVTM and CDR2 ANQGSEA come from the germline V gene. The CDR3 sequence is 12 residues long.

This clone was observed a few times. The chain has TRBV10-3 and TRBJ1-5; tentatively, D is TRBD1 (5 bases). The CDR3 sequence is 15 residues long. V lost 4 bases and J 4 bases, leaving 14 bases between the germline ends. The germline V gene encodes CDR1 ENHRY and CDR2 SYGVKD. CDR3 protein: CAISGQPQGNQPQHF. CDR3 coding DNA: TGTGCCATCAGTGGACAGCCTCAAGGGAATCAGCCCCAGCATTTT.

The CDR3: CAWSVLPNEQFF. CDR3 DNA: TGTGCCTGGAGTGTACTTCCGAATGAGCAGTTCTTC. The chain uses TRBV30 and TRBJ2-1; D gene uncertain. The ends were cut back, 0 bases at V and 7 bases at J, with 7 bases in the middle. In germline, CDR1 is GTSNPN, CDR2 SVGIG (reference sequence). This CDR3 is 12 amino acids long.

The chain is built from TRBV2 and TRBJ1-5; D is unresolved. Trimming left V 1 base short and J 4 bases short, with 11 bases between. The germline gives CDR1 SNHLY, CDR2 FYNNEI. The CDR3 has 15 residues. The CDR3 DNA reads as TGTGCCAGCAGTGAAGAGCTTCTCCGGAATCAGCCCCAGCATTTT. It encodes CASSEELLRNQPQHF.

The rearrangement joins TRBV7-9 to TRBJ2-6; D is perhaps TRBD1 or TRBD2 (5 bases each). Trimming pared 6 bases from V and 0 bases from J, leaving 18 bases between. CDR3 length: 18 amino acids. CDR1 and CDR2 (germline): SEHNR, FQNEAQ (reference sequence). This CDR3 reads CASRDTGPGLSGANVLTF. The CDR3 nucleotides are TGTGCCAGCAGGGATACGGGGCCAGGGCTCTCTGGGGCCAACGTCCTGACTTTC.

CDR3 DNA: TGTGCCAGCAGCTTAAAGGGGGAGGCCTACGAGCAGTACTTC. Protein sequence: CASSLKGEAYEQYF. This chain links TRBV11-3 with TRBJ2-7, with D possibly called TRBD1 or TRBD2 (6 bases each). The CDR3 is made up of 14 amino acids. Germline V gene data show CDR1 as SGHNT and CDR2 as YENEEA. V lost 2 bases to trimming and J lost 2 bases, with 10 bases between them.

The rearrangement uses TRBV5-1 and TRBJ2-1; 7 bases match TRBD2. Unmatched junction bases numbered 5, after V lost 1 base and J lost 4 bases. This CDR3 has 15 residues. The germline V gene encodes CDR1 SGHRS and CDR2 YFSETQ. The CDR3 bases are TGCGCCAGCAGCTTGATGCGGGAGAGGTACAATGAGCAGTTCTTC. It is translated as CASSLMRERYNEQFF.

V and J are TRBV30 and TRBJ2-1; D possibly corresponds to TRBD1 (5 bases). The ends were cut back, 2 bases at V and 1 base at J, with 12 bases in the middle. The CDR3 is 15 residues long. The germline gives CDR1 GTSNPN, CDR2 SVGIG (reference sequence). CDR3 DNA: TGTGCCTGGAGTATTTTGGGGCGGTCCTACAATGAGCAGTTCTTC. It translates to CAWSILGRSYNEQFF.

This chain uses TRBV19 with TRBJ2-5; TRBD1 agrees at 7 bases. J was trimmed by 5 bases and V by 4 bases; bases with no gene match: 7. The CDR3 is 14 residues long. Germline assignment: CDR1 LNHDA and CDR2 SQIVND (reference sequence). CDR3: CASSTRQGVETQYF. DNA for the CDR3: TGTGCCAGTAGTACGCGACAGGGAGTGGAGACCCAGTACTTC.

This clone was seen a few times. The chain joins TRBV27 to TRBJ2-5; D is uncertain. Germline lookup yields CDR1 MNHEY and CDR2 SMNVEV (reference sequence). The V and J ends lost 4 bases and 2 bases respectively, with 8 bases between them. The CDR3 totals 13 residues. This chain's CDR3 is CASSSPGQETQYF. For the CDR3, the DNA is TGTGCCAGCAGTTCCCCGGGTCAAGAGACCCAGTACTTC.